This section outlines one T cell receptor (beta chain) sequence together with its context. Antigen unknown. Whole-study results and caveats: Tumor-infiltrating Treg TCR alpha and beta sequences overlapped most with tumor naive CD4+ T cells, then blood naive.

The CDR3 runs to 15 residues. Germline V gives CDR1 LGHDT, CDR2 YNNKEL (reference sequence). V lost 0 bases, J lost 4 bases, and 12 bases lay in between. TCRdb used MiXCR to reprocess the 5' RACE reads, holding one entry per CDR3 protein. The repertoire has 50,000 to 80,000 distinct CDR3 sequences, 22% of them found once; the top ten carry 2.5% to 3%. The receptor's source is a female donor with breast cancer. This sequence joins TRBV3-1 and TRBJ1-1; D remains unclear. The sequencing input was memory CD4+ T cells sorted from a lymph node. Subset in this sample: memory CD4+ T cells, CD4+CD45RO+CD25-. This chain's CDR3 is CASSQEYTSRTEAFF. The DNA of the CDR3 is TGTGCCAGCAGCCAAGAATACACATCGCGCACTGAAGCTTTCTTT. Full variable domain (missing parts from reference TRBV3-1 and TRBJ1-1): DTAVSQTPKYLVTQMGNDKSIKCEQNLGHDTMYWYKQDSKKFLKIMFSYNNKELIINETVPNRFSPKSPDKAHLNLHINSLELGDSAVYFCASSQEYTSRTEAFFGQGTRLTVV.